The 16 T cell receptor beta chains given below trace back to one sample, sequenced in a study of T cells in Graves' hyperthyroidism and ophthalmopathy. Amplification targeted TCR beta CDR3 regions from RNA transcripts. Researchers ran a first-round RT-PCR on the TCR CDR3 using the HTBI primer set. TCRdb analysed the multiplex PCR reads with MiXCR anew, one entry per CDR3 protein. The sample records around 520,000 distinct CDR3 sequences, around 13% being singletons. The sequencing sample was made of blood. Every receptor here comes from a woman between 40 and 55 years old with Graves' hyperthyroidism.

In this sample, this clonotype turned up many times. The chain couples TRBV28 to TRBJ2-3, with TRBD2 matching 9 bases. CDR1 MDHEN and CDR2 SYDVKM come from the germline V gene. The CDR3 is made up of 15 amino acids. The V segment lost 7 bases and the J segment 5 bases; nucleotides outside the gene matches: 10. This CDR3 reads CASMVAGGLVDTQYF. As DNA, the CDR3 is TGTGCCAGCATGGTTGCGGGAGGGCTGGTAGATACGCAGTATTTT.

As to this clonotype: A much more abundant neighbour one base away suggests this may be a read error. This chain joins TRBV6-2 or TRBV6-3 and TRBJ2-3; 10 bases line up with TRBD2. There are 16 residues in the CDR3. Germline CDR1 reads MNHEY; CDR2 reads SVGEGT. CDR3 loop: CASRSFLAGAGDMQYF. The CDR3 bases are TGCGCCAGCAGATCTTTTCTAGCGGGAGCGGGGGATATGCAGTATTTT.

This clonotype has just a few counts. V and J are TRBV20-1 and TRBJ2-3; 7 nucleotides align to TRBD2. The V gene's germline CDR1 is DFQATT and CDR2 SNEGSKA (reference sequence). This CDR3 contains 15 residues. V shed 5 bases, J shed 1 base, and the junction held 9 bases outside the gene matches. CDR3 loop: CSADAGEVRTDTQYF. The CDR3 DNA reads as TGCAGTGCTGATGCGGGAGAGGTACGCACAGATACGCAGTATTTT.

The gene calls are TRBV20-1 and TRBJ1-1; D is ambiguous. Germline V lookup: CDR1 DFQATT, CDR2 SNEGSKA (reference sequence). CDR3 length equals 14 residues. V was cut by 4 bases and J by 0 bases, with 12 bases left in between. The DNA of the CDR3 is TGCAGTGCTAAAGAGCCGCAAATGAACACTGAAGCTTTCTTT. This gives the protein CSAKEPQMNTEAFF.

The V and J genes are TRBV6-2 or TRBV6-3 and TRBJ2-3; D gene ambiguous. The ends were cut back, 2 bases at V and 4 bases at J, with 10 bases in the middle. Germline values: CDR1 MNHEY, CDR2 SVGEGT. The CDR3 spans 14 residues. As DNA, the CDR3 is TGTGCCAGCAGTTACGGGCTAGGGTCAGATACGCAGTATTTT. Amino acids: CASSYGLGSDTQYF.

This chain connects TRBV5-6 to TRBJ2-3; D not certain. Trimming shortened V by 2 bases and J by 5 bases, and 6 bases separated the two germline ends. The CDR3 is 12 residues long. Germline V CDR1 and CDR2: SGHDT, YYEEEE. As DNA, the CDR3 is TGTGCCAGCAGCTTATGGGTAGATACGCAGTATTTT. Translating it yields CASSLWVDTQYF.

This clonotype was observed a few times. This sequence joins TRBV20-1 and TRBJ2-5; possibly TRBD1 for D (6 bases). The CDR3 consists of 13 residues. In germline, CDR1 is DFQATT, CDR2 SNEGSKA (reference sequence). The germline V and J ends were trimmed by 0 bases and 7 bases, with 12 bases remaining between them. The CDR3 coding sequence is TGCAGTGCTAGAGATACAGGGAAGGGGACCCAGTACTTC. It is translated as CSARDTGKGTQYF.

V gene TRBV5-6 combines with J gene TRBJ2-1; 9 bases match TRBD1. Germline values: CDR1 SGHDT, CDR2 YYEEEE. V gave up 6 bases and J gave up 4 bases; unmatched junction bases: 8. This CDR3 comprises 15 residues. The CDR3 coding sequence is TGTGCCAGCAACCCCGGGACAGGGCTATACAATGAGCAGTTCTTC. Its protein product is CASNPGTGLYNEQFF.

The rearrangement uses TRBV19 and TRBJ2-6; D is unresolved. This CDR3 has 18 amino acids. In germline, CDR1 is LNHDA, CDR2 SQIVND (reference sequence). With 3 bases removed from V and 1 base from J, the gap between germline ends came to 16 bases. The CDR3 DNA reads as TGTGCCAGTAGTATCGCCGGGCGTACTGGGTCTGGGGCCAACGTCCTGACTTTC. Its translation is CASSIAGRTGSGANVLTF.

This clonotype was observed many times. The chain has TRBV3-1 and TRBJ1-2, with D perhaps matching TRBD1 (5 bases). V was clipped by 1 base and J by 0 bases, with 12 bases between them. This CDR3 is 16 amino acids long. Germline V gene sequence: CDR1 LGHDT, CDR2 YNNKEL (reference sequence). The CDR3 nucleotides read TGTGCCAGCAGCCAAGTTGGGGCAGTTGCTAACTATGGCTACACCTTC. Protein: CASSQVGAVANYGYTF.

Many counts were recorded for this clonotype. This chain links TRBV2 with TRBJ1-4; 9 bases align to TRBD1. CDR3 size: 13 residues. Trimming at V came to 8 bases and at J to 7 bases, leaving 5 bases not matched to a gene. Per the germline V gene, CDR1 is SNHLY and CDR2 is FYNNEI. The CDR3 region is CASRTGEGEKLFF. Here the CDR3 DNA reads TGTGCCAGCCGGACAGGGGAAGGTGAAAAACTGTTTTTT.

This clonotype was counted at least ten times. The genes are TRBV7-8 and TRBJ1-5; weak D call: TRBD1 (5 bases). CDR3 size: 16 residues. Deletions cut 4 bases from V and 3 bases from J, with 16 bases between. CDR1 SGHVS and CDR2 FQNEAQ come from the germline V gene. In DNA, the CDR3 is TGTGCCAGCAGCTCCGGGCTAGGGGCGGCCAATCAGCCCCAGCATTTT. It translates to CASSSGLGAANQPQHF. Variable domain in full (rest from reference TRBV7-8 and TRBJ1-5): GAGVSQSPRYKVAKRGQDVALRCDPISGHVSLFWYQQALGQGPEFLTYFQNEAQLDKSGLPSDRFFAERPEGSVSTLKIQRTQQEDSAVYLCASSSGLGAANQPQHFGDGTRLSIL.

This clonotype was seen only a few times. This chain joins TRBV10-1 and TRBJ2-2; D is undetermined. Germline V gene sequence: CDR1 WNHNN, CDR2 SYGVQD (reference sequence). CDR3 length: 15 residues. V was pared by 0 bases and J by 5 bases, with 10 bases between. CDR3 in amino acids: CASSESLSSTGELFF. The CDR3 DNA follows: TGCGCCAGCAGTGAGTCACTCAGCAGTACCGGGGAGCTGTTTTTT.

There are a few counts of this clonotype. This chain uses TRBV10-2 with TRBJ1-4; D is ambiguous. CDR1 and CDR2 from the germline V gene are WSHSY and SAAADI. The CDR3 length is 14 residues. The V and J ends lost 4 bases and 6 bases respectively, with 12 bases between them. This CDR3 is CASSAATPYEKLFF. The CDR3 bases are TGCGCCAGCAGTGCCGCGACACCCTATGAAAAACTGTTTTTT.

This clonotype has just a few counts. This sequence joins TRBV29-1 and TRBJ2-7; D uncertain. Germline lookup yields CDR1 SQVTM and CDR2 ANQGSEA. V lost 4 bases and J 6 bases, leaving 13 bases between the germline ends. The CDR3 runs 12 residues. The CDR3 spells CSVVSPRAEQYF. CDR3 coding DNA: TGCAGCGTTGTCAGTCCAAGGGCCGAGCAGTACTTC.

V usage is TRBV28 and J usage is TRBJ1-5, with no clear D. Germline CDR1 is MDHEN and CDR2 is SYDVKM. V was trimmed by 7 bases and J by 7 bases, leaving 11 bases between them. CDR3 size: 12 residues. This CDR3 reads CASTWGGQPQHF. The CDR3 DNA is TGTGCCAGCACCTGGGGAGGGCAGCCCCAGCATTTT.